The 17 T cell receptor beta chains below all came from one sample that was sequenced in a study of T cell responses to AZD1222 COVID-19 vaccine. Only in-frame clones appear in the TCRdb table, and some are missing; sequencing was by immunoSEQ multiplex PCR. Here the sample spans about 180,000 clones, about nine tenths being singletons. The input for sequencing was peripheral blood, taken 28 days after the second AZD1222 dose. The origin of the receptors is an adult who received the AZD1222 COVID-19 vaccine.

The chain has TRBV6-2 or TRBV6-3 and TRBJ2-3, with no clear D. Between the trimmed V and J ends, which lost 4 bases and 2 bases, there was a span of 10 bases. Germline V lookup: CDR1 MNHEY, CDR2 SVGEGT. This CDR3 has 14 residues. In DNA, the CDR3 is TGTGCCAGCAGTTCCGGCAGGCTCACAGATACGCAGTATTTT. Residues: CASSSGRLTDTQYF.

V and J are TRBV5-6 and TRBJ1-3; D is ambiguous. The germline V gene has CDR1 SGHDT and CDR2 YYEEEE. The CDR3 covers 15 residues. The germline V and J ends were trimmed by 2 bases and 0 bases, with 9 bases remaining between them. CDR3 sequence (DNA): TGTGCCAGCAGCTTTTATCAGGACTCTGGAAACACCATATATTTT. Protein product: CASSFYQDSGNTIYF.

The chain combines TRBV6-2 or TRBV6-3 with TRBJ1-4; D may be TRBD1 (5 bases). Between the trimmed V and J ends, which lost 2 bases and 8 bases, there was a span of 12 bases. Germline V lookup: CDR1 MNHEY, CDR2 SVGEGT. The CDR3 loop spans 14 amino acids. The CDR3 DNA reads TGTGCCAGCAGTTACGTCGGGACGGAAGAAAAACTGTTTTTT. Its translation: CASSYVGTEEKLFF.

V usage is TRBV21-1 and J usage is TRBJ1-2; the table's D call of TRBD1 was not tested on the DNA. TRBV21-1 is tagged as a pseudogene. This CDR3 is 12 amino acids long. CDR3 DNA sequence: TGTGCCAGCAGGGGGACAGGGTTTGGCTACACCTTC. Translating it yields CASRGTGFGYTF.

CDR3 in amino acids: CASSQDRDSGGVDTQYF. The DNA for the CDR3 is TGTGCCAGCAGCCAAGATCGGGATAGCGGGGGGGTAGATACGCAGTATTTT. The chain couples TRBV4-2 to TRBJ2-3; 11 nucleotides line up with TRBD2. The CDR3 has 17 amino acids. The germline gives CDR1 LGHNA, CDR2 YNFKEQ. J was trimmed by 5 bases and V by 0 bases; bases with no gene match: 7.

The genes are TRBV7-8 and TRBJ2-2; 8 bases are a match to TRBD1. V lost 1 base, J lost 3 bases, and 19 bases stayed unmatched. The CDR3 covers 21 residues. Germline V gene lookup returns CDR1 SGHVS and CDR2 FQNEAQ. CDR3 residues: CASSLVFGFDSQGADTGELFF. The CDR3, as DNA: TGTGCCAGCAGCTTAGTTTTCGGATTCGACAGCCAGGGGGCTGACACCGGGGAGCTGTTTTTT.

This chain links TRBV28 with TRBJ2-1; D remains ambiguous. V lost 5 bases and J 7 bases, leaving 9 bases between the germline ends. Germline V gene sequence: CDR1 MDHEN, CDR2 SYDVKM. The CDR3 is made up of 12 amino acids. CDR3 sequence: CASSNGLNEQFF. The CDR3 DNA sequence: TGTGCCAGCAGTAACGGCCTAAATGAGCAGTTCTTC.

The table lists this clone with a count of one. The rearrangement links TRBV4-2 to TRBJ2-3, with 10 bases lining up with TRBD1. V gave up 3 bases and J gave up 6 bases; unmatched junction bases: 3. Per germline, CDR1 LGHNA and CDR2 YNFKEQ. The CDR3 totals 14 residues. The CDR3 bases are TGTGCCAGCAGCCAGCGACAGGGGGCGGATACGCAGTATTTT. Its translation is CASSQRQGADTQYF.

The chain combines TRBV18 with TRBJ1-4; a weak D match, TRBD1 (5 bases). The length of the CDR3 is 14 residues. CDR1 KGHSH and CDR2 LQKENI come from the germline V gene. Trimming shortened V by 1 base and J by 8 bases, and 11 bases separated the two germline ends. In DNA, the CDR3 is TGTGCCAGCTCACCACAGGCCGGGGCGGAAAAACTGTTTTTT. This encodes CASSPQAGAEKLFF. The full variable domain, its missing parts supplied by reference TRBV18 and TRBJ1-4, is NAGVMQNPRHLVRRRGQEARLRCSPMKGHSHVYWYRQLPEEGLKFMVYLQKENIIDESGMPKERFSAEFPKEGPSILRIQQVVRGDSAAYFCASSPQAGAEKLFFGSGTQLSVL.

The chain couples TRBV7-2 to TRBJ1-5; D may be TRBD1 (5 bases). The CDR3 is 14 amino acids. Germline V lookup: CDR1 SGHTA, CDR2 FQGNSA. V was shortened by 3 bases and J by 5 bases, with 11 bases between the two germline ends. The CDR3 bases are TGTGCCAGCAGCTTCGACAGCAATTATCAGCCCCAGCATTTT. Protein: CASSFDSNYQPQHF.

The chain uses TRBV6-5 and TRBJ2-5, with D tentatively TRBD1 or TRBD2 (5 bases each). The ends were cut back, 10 bases at V and 5 bases at J, with 17 bases in the middle. The CDR3 length is 13 residues. Germline V gene sequence: CDR1 MNHEY, CDR2 SVGAGI. As DNA, the CDR3 is TGTGCCACCAATAGGGGCCCGGGGGAGACCCAGTACTTC. Translation: CATNRGPGETQYF.

This sequence joins TRBV6-1 and TRBJ1-2; a weak D match, TRBD1 (5 bases). Trimming left V 3 bases short and J 6 bases short, with 14 bases between. Germline loops: CDR1 MNHNS, CDR2 SASEGT. CDR3 length equals 14 residues. The CDR3 bases are TGTGCCAGCAGTGAGTGGGAGGGGCCGGATGGCTACACCTTC. This encodes CASSEWEGPDGYTF.

This clone has a single count. The CDR3 spells CASSHNAGGPDTQYF. The CDR3 DNA sequence: TGTGCCAGCAGCCACAATGCGGGGGGGCCAGATACGCAGTATTTT. The gene calls are TRBV3-1 (or the pseudogene TRBV3-2) and TRBJ2-3, with 9 nucleotides matching TRBD2. Germline CDR1 and CDR2: LGHDT and YNNKEL (reference sequence). The CDR3 has 15 amino acids. V lost 3 bases, J lost 4 bases, and 5 bases stayed unmatched.

The rearrangement links TRBV7-2 to TRBJ2-1; D remains ambiguous. The CDR3 runs to 14 residues. Looked up from germline, CDR1 is SGHTA and CDR2 is FQGNSA. Trimming stripped 3 bases from V and 8 bases from J, with 14 bases between. CDR3 in amino acids: CASSFGIPRDEQFF. The CDR3 nucleotides are TGTGCCAGCAGCTTTGGGATCCCTCGGGATGAGCAGTTCTTC.

The genes are TRBV6-6 and TRBJ1-1, with 9 bases identical to TRBD1. V lost 5 bases, J lost 3 bases, and 7 bases stayed unmatched. CDR3 size: 15 residues. Germline V lookup: CDR1 MNHNY, CDR2 SVGAGI (reference sequence). In nucleotides, the CDR3 is TGTGCCAGCAGTAGGTCAGGACAGGGGTACACTGAAGCTTTCTTT. Amino acid sequence: CASSRSGQGYTEAFF.

This chain joins TRBV3-1 (or the pseudogene TRBV3-2) and TRBJ1-1; the D gene is possibly TRBD1 (5 bases). V was trimmed by 0 bases and J by 5 bases, leaving 19 bases between them. This CDR3 has 17 amino acids. In germline, CDR1 is LGHDT, CDR2 YNNKEL (reference sequence). The CDR3 region is CASSQEGTPYIWTEAFF. The CDR3 DNA reads as TGTGCCAGCAGCCAAGAAGGGACCCCATATATTTGGACTGAAGCTTTCTTT.

The CDR3 nucleotides read TGTGCCAGCAGCTCCAGGCAAAGGGGCGGGGGAGAGACCCAGTACTTC. It specifies CASSSRQRGGGETQYF. The chain employs TRBV7-9 and TRBJ2-5; 7 bases line up with TRBD2. Germline CDR1 and CDR2: SEHNR and FQNEAQ (reference sequence). CDR3 length: 16 amino acids. V was clipped by 4 bases and J by 4 bases; unmatched bases: 12.